Following are 13 T cell receptor beta chains from one sample sequenced in a study of T-cell memory formation after mild COVID-19. TCRdb itself ran the 5' RACE reads through MiXCR, one entry per CDR3 protein. The sample lists a few hundred thousand distinct CDR3 sequences; around 20% were seen once. Sample: PBMCs or a T cell subset sorted from them (not recorded which). The receptors originated from an adult woman who had mild COVID-19 (a few samples of this study predate the infection). Cell type and time point are not known.

This rearrangement joins TRBV7-2 to TRBJ2-2, with D possibly TRBD1 on 5 matching bases. The CDR3 length is 15 residues. Germline loops: CDR1 SGHTA, CDR2 FQGNSA. Deletions cut 1 base from V and 7 bases from J, with 13 bases between. The CDR3 nucleotides read TGTGCCAGCAGCTTAGAGCAGGGTGTGGTCGGGGAGCTGTTTTTT. Protein product: CASSLEQGVVGELFF.

The chain recombines TRBV7-6 with TRBJ1-5, with D unresolved. The germline V gene encodes CDR1 SGHVS and CDR2 FNYEAQ. Trimming stripped 2 bases from V and 8 bases from J, with 13 bases between. The length of the CDR3 is 14 residues. CDR3 nucleotides: TGTGCCAGCAGCTTAATTGGAGGATTGGAGCCCCAGCATTTT. This gives the protein CASSLIGGLEPQHF.

This clonotype was observed a few times. This chain joins TRBV28 and TRBJ1-2; D call uncertain. The V gene lost 4 bases and the J gene lost 6 bases, with 12 bases spanning the gap. This CDR3 comprises 13 residues. CDR1 and CDR2 from the germline V gene are MDHEN and SYDVKM. The CDR3 nucleotides read TGTGCCAGCAGTTCTACGGCGGGAAATGGCTACACCTTC. The encoded protein is CASSSTAGNGYTF.

This chain links TRBV29-1 with TRBJ2-3; D gene uncertain. The germline V and J ends were trimmed by 6 bases and 6 bases, with 16 bases remaining between them. Germline V gene sequence: CDR1 SQVTM, CDR2 ANQGSEA. The CDR3 is made up of 13 amino acids. The CDR3, as DNA: TGCAGCGTCACCGCCGGAGCAGTCGATACGCAGTATTTT. It is translated as CSVTAGAVDTQYF.

This clonotype appeared many times. The chain joins TRBV5-1 to TRBJ2-1; D tentatively reads TRBD1 or TRBD2 (7 bases each). Trimming stripped 4 bases from V and 4 bases from J, with 18 bases between. This CDR3 spans 16 amino acids. CDR1 SGHRS and CDR2 YFSETQ come from the germline V gene. In nucleotides, the CDR3 is TGCGCCAGCAGCCCAGGGGGGGCAGGATCTTACAATGAGCAGTTCTTC. The encoded protein is CASSPGGAGSYNEQFF.

J is TRBJ2-1 and V is TRBV7-6, with D unresolved. The ends were cut back, 6 bases at V and 0 bases at J, with 12 bases in the middle. Germline assignment: CDR1 SGHVS and CDR2 FNYEAQ. The CDR3 is 15 residues long. The chain's CDR3 is CASSHQESSYNEQFF. CDR3 nucleotides: TGTGCCAGCAGTCACCAGGAGAGCTCCTACAATGAGCAGTTCTTC.

The gene calls are TRBV2 and TRBJ2-1; D possibly corresponds to TRBD2 (7 bases). This CDR3 region has 14 residues. Germline V gene sequence: CDR1 SNHLY, CDR2 FYNNEI. V was clipped by 5 bases and J by 5 bases, with 13 bases between them. The DNA of the CDR3 is TGTGCCAGCAGTAACGGGGGGCAGAACAATGAGCAGTTCTTC. Protein product: CASSNGGQNNEQFF.

The chain carries TRBV7-9 and TRBJ2-5, with unresolved D. The V and J ends lost 4 bases and 5 bases respectively, with 11 bases between them. The CDR3 is 13 residues long. The germline gives CDR1 SEHNR, CDR2 FQNEAQ (reference sequence). In nucleotides, the CDR3 is TGTGCCAGCAGCTATGGGGTTTGGGAGACCCAGTACTTC. Encoded protein: CASSYGVWETQYF.

This clonotype has a handful of counts. The rearrangement links TRBV7-8 to TRBJ2-7, with 8 positions matching TRBD2. Germline V gene data show CDR1 as SGHVS and CDR2 as FQNEAQ. V dropped 4 bases and J dropped 1; count of bases not matched to a gene: 3. This CDR3 is 14 amino acids long. CDR3 DNA sequence: TGTGCCAGCAGCTCCCGGGGGGGATCCTACGAGCAGTACTTC. Its translation: CASSSRGGSYEQYF.

This clonotype was found a few times. This chain connects TRBV15 to TRBJ2-1; D tentatively fits TRBD1 or TRBD2 (6 bases each). Germline CDR1 is LNHNV and CDR2 is YYDKDF (reference sequence). The CDR3 totals 15 residues. Trimming removed 5 bases from V and 4 bases from J, with 15 bases in between. Written as DNA, the CDR3 is TGTGCCACCAGCCCCCGGGGGCCCCCTTACAATGAGCAGTTCTTC. It encodes CATSPRGPPYNEQFF.

This rearrangement joins TRBV6-1 to TRBJ1-2; TRBD1 is a possible D gene (5 bases). The CDR3 extends over 13 amino acids. Germline loops: CDR1 MNHNS, CDR2 SASEGT. V was shortened by 8 bases and J by 4 bases, with 14 bases between the two germline ends. The CDR3 nucleotides are TGTGCCAGCGTCCGGGGACCCAGCTATGGCTACACCTTC. This translates into CASVRGPSYGYTF.

This clonotype was observed a handful of times. This sequence joins TRBV15 and TRBJ2-3, with D tentatively TRBD2 (6 bases). The CDR3 has 15 residues. V was cut by 0 bases and J by 3 bases, with 10 bases left in between. Germline V gene lookup returns CDR1 LNHNV and CDR2 YYDKDF (reference sequence). The CDR3 nucleotides read TGTGCCACCAGCAGAGATGGGGGGAGTACAGATACGCAGTATTTT. The encoded protein is CATSRDGGSTDTQYF.

CDR3 residues: CSATRPGAGNQPQHF. The CDR3 region has the DNA TGCAGTGCCACCCGGCCAGGGGCAGGCAATCAGCCCCAGCATTTT. This rearrangement joins TRBV20-1 to TRBJ1-5; a possible D gene is TRBD1 (6 bases). Trimming took off 6 bases at V and 2 bases at J, with 17 bases between the two ends. Germline V gene data show CDR1 as DFQATT and CDR2 as SNEGSKA (reference sequence). CDR3 length equals 15 residues.